This T cell receptor beta chain appears in the sequencing data of a study of cytomegalovirus exposure and HLA in healthy donors. On this clone: Antigen: not known.

Study-wide points: Sequencing probably produced one cluster of sequence variants that were highly shared.

Healthy people donating bone marrow made up the donors. Recording of this donor's CMV serostatus was not done. The PCR contained 60 Vbeta and 13 Jbeta primers. Assay used: immunoSEQ multiplex PCR; TCRdb lists only in-frame clones, some missing. The data show some 120,000 clones, about 80% seen once. The receptor was isolated from a human donor in good health. Sequenced: PBMCs.

The CDR3 region is CASSLASQGQETQYF. CDR3 in DNA: TGTGCCAGCAGCTTGGCCTCTCAGGGACAAGAGACCCAGTACTTC. The chain links TRBV5-4 to TRBJ2-5; TRBD1 is a possible D gene (5 bases). Germline V gene lookup returns CDR1 SGHNT and CDR2 YYREEE (reference sequence). Trimming pared 0 bases from V and 2 bases from J, leaving 11 bases between. This CDR3 is built from 15 residues. The full variable domain, in which reference TRBV5-4 and TRBJ2-5 provide the parts outside the CDR3, is ETGVTQSPTHLIKTRGQQVTLRCSSQSGHNTVSWYQQALGQGPQFIFQYYREEENGRGNFPPRFSGLQFPNYSSELNVNALELDDSALYLCASSLASQGQETQYFGPGTRLLVL.